This paragraph reports one T cell receptor (beta chain). A much larger clone differs from this one at a single base, so this may be a read error. The TCR beta profiling, which covered VDJ combination and CDR3 sequence, was carried out using genomic DNA as the template. TCRdb reanalysed the reads using MiXCR and keeps one entry per CDR3 protein. Counted here are some 170,000 distinct CDR3 sequences, roughly 48% occurring once; the ten biggest clones make up about 1%. There are 15 residues in the CDR3. The V gene's germline CDR1 is LGHNA and CDR2 YSLEER. In patients chosen for sequencing, flow cytometry had shown CD8+CD57+ cell expansion. These data originate in a study of CD8+CD57+ T cells in acquired aplastic anemia.

This rearrangement joins TRBV4-3 to TRBJ1-1; no reliable D call. The clonotype comes from a human donor with aplastic anemia. Sequenced sample: sorted CD4+, CD8+, or CD8+CD57+ T cells (not recorded which) from PBMCs. This CDR3 is CASNQEVGHLTEAFF. In DNA, the CDR3 is TGCGCCAGCAACCAAGAGGTGGGTCATCTCACCGAAGCTTTCTTT.